This T cell receptor beta chain stems from a study of neurological immune-mediated disorders. General study points: Grouping of repertoires by phylogeny put those of 18 of 34 multiple sclerosis patients into a single related-CDR3 cluster, a possible signature. Neither clinical nor MRI features were associated with the multiple sclerosis repertoire cluster.

The CDR3 covers 13 residues. The V gene end was trimmed by 5 bases and the J gene end by 3 bases; junction bases not matched to a gene: 4. The cDNA was generated by 5'RACE with 10-nucleotide random UMIs. TCRdb re-called the 5' RACE reads through MiXCR, storing one row per CDR3 protein. The sample gives tens of thousands of distinct CDR3 sequences, 3.4% of which show up once; about 3.5% is in the top ten. There are many counts of this clonotype. Its specificity is not known. Where libraries were unsorted, they were derived from 2 million PBMCs stored at -80 degrees C. Sequenced sample: PBMCs. The gene calls are TRBV12-3 or TRBV12-4 and TRBJ2-7; 7 nucleotides agree with TRBD1. The TCR sequence derives from a man between 35 and 55 years old with multiple sclerosis. The CDR3 loop reads CASSPGTDYEQYF. Written as DNA, the CDR3 is TGTGCCAGCAGTCCCGGGACAGACTACGAGCAGTACTTC.